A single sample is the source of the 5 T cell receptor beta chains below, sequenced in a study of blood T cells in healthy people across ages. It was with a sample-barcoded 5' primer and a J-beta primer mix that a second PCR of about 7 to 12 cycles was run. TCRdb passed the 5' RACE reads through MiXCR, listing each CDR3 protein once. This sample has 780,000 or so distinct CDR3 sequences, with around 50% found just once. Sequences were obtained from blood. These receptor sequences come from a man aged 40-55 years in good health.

In DNA form, the CDR3 reads TGCAGTGCTCCCCCAGCGGGGTCCCCCTACGAGCAGTACTTC. Translating it yields CSAPPAGSPYEQYF. The chain combines TRBV20-1 with TRBJ2-7; 7 bases map to TRBD2. V trimming: 5 bases; J trimming: 2 bases; junction bases outside the gene matches: 9. CDR1 is DFQATT, CDR2 SNEGSKA, per germline (reference sequence). The CDR3 runs to 14 residues.

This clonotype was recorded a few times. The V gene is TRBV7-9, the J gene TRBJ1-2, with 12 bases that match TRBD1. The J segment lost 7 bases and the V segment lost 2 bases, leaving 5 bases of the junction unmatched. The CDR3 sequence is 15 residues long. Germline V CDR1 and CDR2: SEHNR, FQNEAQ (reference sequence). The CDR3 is CASSLFGTGGFGYTF. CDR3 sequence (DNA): TGTGCCAGCAGCTTATTCGGGACAGGGGGCTTTGGCTACACCTTC.

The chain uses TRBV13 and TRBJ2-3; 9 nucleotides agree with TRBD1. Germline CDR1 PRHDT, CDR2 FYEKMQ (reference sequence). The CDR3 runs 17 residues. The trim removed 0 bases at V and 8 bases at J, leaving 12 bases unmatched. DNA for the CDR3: TGTGCCAGCAGCTTAGGGGGACCACAGGGGGCCGGTCCTACGCAGTATTTT. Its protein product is CASSLGGPQGAGPTQYF.

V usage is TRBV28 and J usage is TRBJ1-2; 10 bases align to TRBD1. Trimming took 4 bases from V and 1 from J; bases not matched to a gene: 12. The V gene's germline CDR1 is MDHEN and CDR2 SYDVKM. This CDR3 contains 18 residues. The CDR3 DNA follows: TGTGCCAGCAGTTACAAAACCGGGACAGGGGCCATTAACTATGGCTACACCTTC. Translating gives CASSYKTGTGAINYGYTF.

CDR3 sequence reads: CASRRQGSYNEQFF. The CDR3 DNA is TGTGCCAGCAGGCGCCAGGGCTCCTACAATGAGCAGTTCTTC. V usage is TRBV12-3 or TRBV12-4 and J usage is TRBJ2-1, with D possibly TRBD1 on 5 matching bases. The V end was cut by 6 bases, the J end by 0 bases, with 9 bases between. The CDR3 contains 14 residues.